Listed here are 30 T cell receptor beta chains from one sample, sequenced in a study of blood T cell repertoires in COVID-19. The repertoire was sequenced with immunoSEQ multiplex PCR; TCRdb's copy has only in-frame clones and lacks some. The sample shows 250,000 to 300,000 clones, roughly 85% of them seen only once. The sequencing input was peripheral blood. These receptors were collected from a man aged 50 to 59 with active or convalescent COVID-19.

V is TRBV5-1 and J is TRBJ1-2; 9 nucleotides match TRBD1. Losses at the gene ends were 7 bases for V and 8 bases for J; bases not matched to a gene: 9. CDR3 length: 13 residues. Germline V gives CDR1 SGHRS, CDR2 YFSETQ. The CDR3 region has the DNA TGCGCCAGCGGGGACAGGGAGACCCACGGCTACACCTTC. This translates into CASGDRETHGYTF.

The gene calls are TRBV7-9 and TRBJ2-7, with 11 bases aligning to TRBD2. CDR3 length equals 15 residues. J was trimmed by 1 base and V by 1 base; bases with no gene match: 0. CDR1 is SEHNR, CDR2 FQNEAQ, per germline (reference sequence). CDR3 bases: TGTGCCAGCAGCTTAGGACTAGCGGGATCCTACGAGCAGTACTTC. Translating gives CASSLGLAGSYEQYF.

The rearrangement joins TRBV29-1 to TRBJ1-2; possible D gene TRBD1, 5 bases. CDR3 size: 14 residues. V was pared by 5 bases and J by 4 bases, with 17 bases between. Germline V gene lookup returns CDR1 SQVTM and CDR2 ANQGSEA. The CDR3 DNA reads as TGCAGCGTTCAGTACCTTGCAGGGCCCTATGGCTACACCTTC. It yields the protein CSVQYLAGPYGYTF.

CDR3 nucleotide sequence: TGTGCCACCAGTGCCGGGGGGGACACTGAAGCTTTCTTT. Translating it yields CATSAGGDTEAFF. The chain links TRBV24-1 to TRBJ1-1, with D maybe TRBD1 (5 bases). Germline lookup yields CDR1 KGHDR and CDR2 SFDVKD. V was trimmed by 5 bases and J by 3 bases, leaving 9 bases between them. The CDR3 length is 13 residues.

The V call is TRBV19, the J call TRBJ2-2; 10 positions match TRBD2. The CDR3 spans 15 residues. V shed 4 bases and J 4 bases; nucleotides not matched to a gene: 3. Germline V gene sequence: CDR1 LNHDA, CDR2 SQIVND (reference sequence). In DNA form, the CDR3 reads TGTGCCAGTAGTACTAGCGGGAGATCCACCGGGGAGCTGTTTTTT. As protein: CASSTSGRSTGELFF. The full variable domain, its missing parts supplied by reference TRBV19 and TRBJ2-2, is DGGITQSPKYLFRKEGQNVTLSCEQNLNHDAMYWYRQDPGQGLRLIYYSQIVNDFQKGDIAEGYSVSREKKESFPLTVTSAQKNPTAFYLCASSTSGRSTGELFFGEGSRLTVL.

V is TRBV19 and J is TRBJ1-5; D is undetermined. Germline V CDR1 and CDR2: LNHDA, SQIVND (reference sequence). V shed 6 bases and J shed 1 base, with 10 bases lying between them. The CDR3 length is 14 residues. In DNA form, the CDR3 reads TGTGCCAGTAGAACAACCCACAGCAATCAGCCCCAGCATTTT. Its translation: CASRTTHSNQPQHF.

The CDR3 protein is CASTIQGVDGYTF. The CDR3 nucleotides are TGTGCCAGCACAATACAGGGGGTAGATGGCTACACCTTC. The V and J genes are TRBV2 and TRBJ1-2; 8 nucleotides agree with TRBD1. This CDR3 contains 13 residues. Germline V gene data show CDR1 as SNHLY and CDR2 as FYNNEI. V lost 7 bases to trimming and J lost 6 bases; unmatched junction nucleotides: 7. Together with reference TRBV2 and TRBJ1-2, the CDR3 gives the full variable domain: EPEVTQTPSHQVTQMGQEVILRCVPISNHLYFYWYRQILGQKVEFLVSFYNNEISEKSEIFDDQFSVERPDGSNFTLKIRSTKLEDSAMYFCASTIQGVDGYTFGSGTRLTVV.

The chain carries TRBV27 and TRBJ1-1; tentatively, D is TRBD1 (5 bases). The CDR3 runs 15 residues. Looked up from germline, CDR1 is MNHEY and CDR2 is SMNVEV (reference sequence). V was pared by 8 bases and J by 2 bases, with 18 bases between. CDR3 coding DNA: TGTGCCAGCCTCACGGGTGCCCAGGGAAACACTGAAGCTTTCTTT. Protein sequence: CASLTGAQGNTEAFF.

V is TRBV2 and J is TRBJ2-2; 7 bases line up with TRBD2. J gave up 0 bases and V 3 bases, and 1 base lay outside the gene matches. There are 15 residues in the CDR3. The germline V gene has CDR1 SNHLY and CDR2 FYNNEI. The CDR3 DNA reads TGTGCCAGCAGTGATCTAGCGGCGAACACCGGGGAGCTGTTTTTT. This encodes CASSDLAANTGELFF.

The chain uses TRBV4-2 and TRBJ1-3; a possible D gene is TRBD1 (5 bases). The germline gives CDR1 LGHNA, CDR2 YNFKEQ. V shed 4 bases and J shed 3 bases, with 16 bases lying between them. The CDR3 is 16 amino acids. The CDR3 sequence: CASSRGEGRDGNTIYF. DNA for the CDR3: TGTGCCAGCAGCCGGGGGGAGGGAAGAGATGGAAACACCATATATTTT.

This chain connects TRBV27 to TRBJ2-7, with 8 bases aligning to TRBD1. From germline, CDR1 is MNHEY and CDR2 SMNVEV (reference sequence). The junction had 5 bases not matched to a gene; V was cut back by 8 bases and J by 2 bases. The CDR3 runs to 13 residues. The CDR3 DNA is TGTGCCAGCCGGACAGGGTCTACCTACGAGCAGTACTTC. It yields the protein CASRTGSTYEQYF.

The genes are TRBV6-5 and TRBJ1-4; D is possibly TRBD1 (6 bases). The CDR3 loop spans 13 amino acids. The V gene lost 5 bases and the J gene lost 7 bases, with 11 bases spanning the gap. Germline V gene sequence: CDR1 MNHEY, CDR2 SVGAGI. DNA for the CDR3: TGTGCCAGCAGTAAACAGGGCACTGAAAAACTGTTTTTT. This translates into CASSKQGTEKLFF.

The chain recombines TRBV28 with TRBJ1-2; D is perhaps TRBD1 (6 bases). Germline CDR1 MDHEN, CDR2 SYDVKM. Trimming removed 5 bases from V and 8 bases from J, with 12 bases in between. The length of the CDR3 is 12 residues. The CDR3 spells CASSRGQRGYTF. As DNA, the CDR3 is TGTGCCAGCAGTCGTGGACAGCGGGGCTACACCTTC.

The chain links TRBV5-4 to TRBJ2-1, with a possible D match to TRBD1 (6 bases). V was clipped by 5 bases and J by 7 bases, with 19 bases between them. The CDR3 sequence is 15 residues long. In germline, CDR1 is SGHNT, CDR2 YYREEE (reference sequence). For the CDR3, the DNA is TGTGCCAGCAGTGTAGGGGGAGCTCGTGGGAATGAGCAGTTCTTC. Residues: CASSVGGARGNEQFF.

This chain joins TRBV28 and TRBJ2-7; unclear D gene. CDR1 and CDR2 from the germline V gene are MDHEN and SYDVKM. V lost 2 bases and J 5 bases, leaving 4 bases between the germline ends. The CDR3 contains 11 residues. The CDR3 bases are TGTGCCAGCAGTTTAAATAACGAGCAGTACTTC. This translates into CASSLNNEQYF.

The chain uses TRBV7-3 and TRBJ2-3, with TRBD1 matching 9 bases. From germline, CDR1 is SGHTA and CDR2 FQGTGA. With V trimmed by 2 bases and J by 3 bases, 6 bases remained unmatched. The CDR3 is made up of 16 amino acids. The chain's CDR3 is CASSLQPGQGTDTQYF. The DNA for the CDR3 is TGTGCCAGCAGCTTACAACCGGGACAGGGTACAGATACGCAGTATTTT.

This clone was seen once. The chain links TRBV24-1 to TRBJ2-7, with TRBD2 identical over 12 bases. Looked up from germline, CDR1 is KGHDR and CDR2 is SFDVKD. This CDR3 has 18 amino acids. Trimming removed 9 bases from V and 4 bases from J; junction bases left unmatched: 18. CDR3 coding DNA: TGTGCCACCGCAGGACTAGCGGGACGCCGAACGTCTTTTTACGAGCAGTACTTC. Its translation is CATAGLAGRRTSFYEQYF.

The chain links TRBV3-1 (or the pseudogene TRBV3-2) to TRBJ1-2; TRBD1 agrees at 7 bases. CDR1 LGHDT and CDR2 YNNKEL come from the germline V gene (reference sequence). The CDR3 extends over 17 amino acids. J was trimmed by 6 bases and V by 4 bases; bases with no gene match: 17. CDR3 DNA sequence: TGTGCCAGCAGCCCCTTAGGACAGGCGACTTTTTTCAATGGCTACACCTTC. It translates to CASSPLGQATFFNGYTF.

The chain recombines TRBV18 with TRBJ2-7; D is perhaps TRBD2 (6 bases). CDR3 size: 16 residues. V lost 0 bases, J lost 3 bases, and 15 bases lay in between. Looked up from germline, CDR1 is KGHSH and CDR2 is LQKENI. CDR3 sequence: CASSPPVGLGGYEQYF. The CDR3 DNA follows: TGTGCCAGCTCACCACCCGTAGGACTGGGGGGCTACGAGCAGTACTTC.

V is TRBV6-1 and J is TRBJ1-1; D is ambiguous. Germline V CDR1 and CDR2: MNHNS, SASEGT. The CDR3 spans 14 residues. The V end lost 3 bases, the J end lost 0 bases, and 8 bases lay between the germline ends. The CDR3 DNA reads as TGTGCCAGCAGTGACCCGGGTCTGAACACTGAAGCTTTCTTT. Encoded protein: CASSDPGLNTEAFF.

This clone was recorded once. The chain links TRBV27 to TRBJ2-5, with D possibly TRBD1 on 6 matching bases. This CDR3 is 17 amino acids long. CDR1 is MNHEY, CDR2 SMNVEV, per germline (reference sequence). V lost 1 base to trimming and J lost 0 bases, with 15 bases between them. The CDR3 region is CASSLFGSRGYQETQYF. The DNA of the CDR3 is TGTGCCAGCAGTTTATTTGGTAGTAGGGGGTACCAAGAGACCCAGTACTTC.

The chain links TRBV30 to TRBJ1-4; possibly TRBD1 for D (6 bases). Trimming shortened V by 4 bases and J by 7 bases, and 10 bases separated the two germline ends. Per germline, CDR1 GTSNPN and CDR2 SVGIG (reference sequence). This CDR3 has 12 amino acids. CDR3 amino acids: CAWKQGAEKLFF. CDR3 DNA: TGTGCCTGGAAACAGGGCGCTGAAAAACTGTTTTTT.

The chain has TRBV19 and TRBJ1-5, with 9 bases fitting TRBD1. The CDR3 is made up of 13 amino acids. Germline values: CDR1 LNHDA, CDR2 SQIVND (reference sequence). J lost 13 bases, V lost 6 bases, and 10 bases had no gene match. CDR3 in amino acids: CASSPDRGGRQHF. DNA for the CDR3: TGTGCCAGTAGCCCGGACAGGGGCGGAAGGCAGCATTTT.

The chain combines TRBV7-9 with TRBJ2-3, with 11 bases lining up with TRBD2. V lost 1 base and J lost 0; bases outside the gene matches: 3. From germline, CDR1 is SEHNR and CDR2 FQNEAQ (reference sequence). The CDR3 sequence is 17 residues long. The CDR3 spells CASSLVWTSGSTDTQYF. The CDR3 coding sequence is TGTGCCAGCAGCTTAGTGTGGACTAGCGGGAGCACAGATACGCAGTATTTT.

This chain connects TRBV2 to TRBJ2-2, with TRBD2 matching over 7 bases. CDR3 size: 15 residues. After removal of 4 bases from V and 7 bases from J, the junction contained 9 bases not matched to a gene. Germline CDR1 reads SNHLY; CDR2 reads FYNNEI. As DNA, the CDR3 is TGTGCCAGCAGTGCTATTGGACTAGGGAGCGGGGAGCTGTTTTTT. As protein: CASSAIGLGSGELFF.

The chain has TRBV9 and TRBJ2-2; no clear D. V dropped 3 bases and J dropped 5 bases, with 14 bases sitting between them. This CDR3 comprises 15 residues. CDR1 and CDR2 from the germline V gene are SGDLS and YYNGEE. The CDR3 DNA is TGTGCCAGCAGCGCCGGGTTCTCCCGAACCGGGGAGCTGTTTTTT. Encoded protein: CASSAGFSRTGELFF.

The chain uses TRBV5-6 and TRBJ1-2; a possible D gene is TRBD1 (5 bases). Germline CDR1 is SGHDT and CDR2 is YYEEEE. V lost 5 bases and J 5 bases, leaving 16 bases between the germline ends. The CDR3 length is 14 residues. The CDR3 loop reads CASSLGQPPYGYTF. The CDR3 coding sequence is TGTGCCAGCAGTCTCGGACAACCTCCTTATGGCTACACCTTC.

This clone has only a few counts. The V gene is TRBV6-2 or TRBV6-3, the J gene TRBJ1-3; D gene uncertain. The V end was cut by 6 bases, the J end by 0 bases, with 15 bases between. Germline lookup yields CDR1 MNHEY and CDR2 SVGEGT. CDR3 length: 16 amino acids. CDR3: CASSPTNGNSGNTIYF. The DNA of the CDR3 is TGTGCCAGCAGCCCTACCAACGGGAACTCTGGAAACACCATATATTTT.

The rearrangement uses TRBV7-9 and TRBJ1-1, with D maybe TRBD1 (5 bases). The germline CDR1 and CDR2 sequences are SEHNR and FQNEAQ (reference sequence). The CDR3 has 12 amino acids. The V and J ends lost 4 bases and 8 bases respectively, with 11 bases between them. CDR3 in amino acids: CASSSGRVEAFF. CDR3 in DNA: TGTGCCAGCAGCTCAGGGAGGGTGGAAGCTTTCTTT.

The chain joins TRBV5-6 to TRBJ2-3; 9 bases agree with TRBD2. J gave up 2 bases and V 4 bases, and 11 bases lay outside the gene matches. This CDR3 is built from 17 residues. CDR1 and CDR2 from the germline V gene are SGHDT and YYEEEE. As DNA, the CDR3 is TGTGCCAGCAGCCTAAGCGGCGGGAGGGCCTCCACAGATACGCAGTATTTT. This gives the protein CASSLSGGRASTDTQYF. The variable domain in full, completed from reference TRBV5-6 and TRBJ2-3, reads DAGVTQSPTHLIKTRGQQVTLRCSPKSGHDTVSWYQQALGQGPQFIFQYYEEEERQRGNFPDRFSGHQFPNYSSELNVNALLLGDSALYLCASSLSGGRASTDTQYFGPGTRLTVL.